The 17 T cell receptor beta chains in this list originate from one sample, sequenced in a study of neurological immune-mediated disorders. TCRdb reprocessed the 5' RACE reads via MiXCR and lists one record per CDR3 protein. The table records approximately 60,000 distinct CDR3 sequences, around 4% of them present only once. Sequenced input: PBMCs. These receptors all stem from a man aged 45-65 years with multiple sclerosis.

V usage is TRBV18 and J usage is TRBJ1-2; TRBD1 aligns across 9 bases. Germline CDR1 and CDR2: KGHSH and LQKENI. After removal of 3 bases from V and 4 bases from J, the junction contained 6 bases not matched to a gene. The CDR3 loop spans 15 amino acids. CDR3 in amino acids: CASSPPGQGSYGYTF. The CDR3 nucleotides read TGTGCCAGCTCACCCCCGGGACAGGGAAGCTATGGCTACACCTTC.

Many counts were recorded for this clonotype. The CDR3: CASTTGDLLELFF. In nucleotides, the CDR3 is TGTGCCAGCACCACAGGAGACCTCCTGGAGCTGTTTTTT. V and J are TRBV12-3 or TRBV12-4 and TRBJ2-2, with D possibly matching TRBD1 (5 bases). This CDR3 contains 13 residues. Trimming took 7 bases from V and 10 from J, leaving 16 bases between them.

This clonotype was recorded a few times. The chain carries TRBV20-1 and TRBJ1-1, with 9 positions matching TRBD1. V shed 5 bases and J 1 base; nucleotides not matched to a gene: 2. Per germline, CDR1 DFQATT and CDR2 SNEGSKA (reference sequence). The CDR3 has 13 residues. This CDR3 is CSADRGGNTEAFF. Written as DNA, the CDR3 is TGCAGTGCTGACAGGGGGGGGAACACTGAAGCTTTCTTT.

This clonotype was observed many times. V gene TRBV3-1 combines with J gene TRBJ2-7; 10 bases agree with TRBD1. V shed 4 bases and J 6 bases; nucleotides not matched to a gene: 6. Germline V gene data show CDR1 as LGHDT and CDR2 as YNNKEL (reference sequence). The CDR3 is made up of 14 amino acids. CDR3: CASSPRDRGSEQYF. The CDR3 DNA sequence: TGTGCCAGCAGCCCCCGGGACAGGGGTTCCGAGCAGTACTTC.

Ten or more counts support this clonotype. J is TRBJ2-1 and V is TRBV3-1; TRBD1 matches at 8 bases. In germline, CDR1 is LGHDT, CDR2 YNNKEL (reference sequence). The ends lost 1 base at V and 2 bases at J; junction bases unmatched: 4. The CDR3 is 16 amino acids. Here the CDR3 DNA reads TGTGCCAGCAGCCAAGCCCCGGACAGGGCCTACAATGAGCAGTTCTTC. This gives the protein CASSQAPDRAYNEQFF.

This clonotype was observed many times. The CDR3 nucleotides are TGTGCCGCCCAAGGGGGCTCCAGTGGCTACACCTTC. Translating it yields CAAQGGSSGYTF. The gene calls are TRBV10-3 and TRBJ1-2; 7 bases fit TRBD1. The CDR3 is made up of 12 amino acids. From germline, CDR1 is ENHRY and CDR2 SYGVKD. The V gene end was trimmed by 11 bases and the J gene end by 7 bases; junction bases not matched to a gene: 10.

The CDR3 DNA sequence: TGTGCCAGCAGCGAATGGTACGAAATACACAATGAGCAGTTCTTC. This encodes CASSEWYEIHNEQFF. The chain couples TRBV7-8 to TRBJ2-1; D not certain. The CDR3 runs to 15 residues. V dropped 5 bases and J dropped 5 bases, with 16 bases sitting between them. Germline CDR1 SGHVS, CDR2 FQNEAQ. The full variable domain, with the rest looked up from reference TRBV7-8 and TRBJ2-1, is GAGVSQSPRYKVAKRGQDVALRCDPISGHVSLFWYQQALGQGPEFLTYFQNEAQLDKSGLPSDRFFAERPEGSVSTLKIQRTQQEDSAVYLCASSEWYEIHNEQFFGPGTRLTVL.

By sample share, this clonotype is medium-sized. This CDR3 reads CASKESSYNSPLHF. Here the CDR3 DNA reads TGTGCCAGCAAGGAGAGCTCCTATAATTCACCCCTCCACTTT. The gene calls are TRBV7-9 and TRBJ1-6; D is ambiguous. Looked up from germline, CDR1 is SEHNR and CDR2 is FQNEAQ (reference sequence). The CDR3 covers 14 residues. The V end lost 7 bases, the J end lost 0 bases, and 7 bases lay between the germline ends. Full variable domain (missing parts from reference TRBV7-9 and TRBJ1-6): DTGVSQNPRHKITKRGQNVTFRCDPISEHNRLYWYRQTLGQGPEFLTYFQNEAQLEKSRLLSDRFSAERPKGSFSTLEIQRTEQGDSAMYLCASKESSYNSPLHFGNGTRLTVT.

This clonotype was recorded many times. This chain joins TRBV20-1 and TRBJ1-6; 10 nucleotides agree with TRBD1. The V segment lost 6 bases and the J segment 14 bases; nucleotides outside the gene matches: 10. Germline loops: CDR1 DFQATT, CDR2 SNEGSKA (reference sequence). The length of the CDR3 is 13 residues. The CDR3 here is CSATTGTGVSLHF. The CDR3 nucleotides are TGCAGTGCCACAACCGGGACAGGGGTATCCCTCCACTTT.

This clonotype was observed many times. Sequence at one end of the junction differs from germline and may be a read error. CDR3 protein: CASRLAGAGTYEQYF. The CDR3 DNA reads as TGTGCCAGCAGGTTAGCGGGGGCCGGCACCTACGAGCAGTACTTC. The rearrangement links TRBV7-2 to TRBJ2-7; 9 bases map to TRBD2. This CDR3 spans 15 amino acids. Germline-derived CDR1 and CDR2 are SGHTA and FQGNSA.

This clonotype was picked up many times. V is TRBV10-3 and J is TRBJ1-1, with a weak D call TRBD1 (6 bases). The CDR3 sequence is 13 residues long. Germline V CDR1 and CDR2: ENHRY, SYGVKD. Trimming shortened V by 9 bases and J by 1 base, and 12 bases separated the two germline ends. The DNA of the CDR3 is TGTGCCATAGGGGGGCCGACGAACACTGAAGCTTTCTTT. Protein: CAIGGPTNTEAFF.

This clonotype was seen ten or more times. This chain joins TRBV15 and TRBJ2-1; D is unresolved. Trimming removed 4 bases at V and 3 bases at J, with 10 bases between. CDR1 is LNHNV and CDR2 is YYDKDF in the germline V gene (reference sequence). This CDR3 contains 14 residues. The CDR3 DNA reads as TGTGCCACCAGCACATTCCCCGGCTACAATGAGCAGTTCTTC. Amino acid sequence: CATSTFPGYNEQFF.

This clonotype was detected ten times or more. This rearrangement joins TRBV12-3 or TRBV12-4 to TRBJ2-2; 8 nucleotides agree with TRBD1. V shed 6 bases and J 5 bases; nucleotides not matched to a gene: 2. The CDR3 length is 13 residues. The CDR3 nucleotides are TGTGCCAGCAGAAACAGGGGGACCGGGGAGCTGTTTTTT. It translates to CASRNRGTGELFF.

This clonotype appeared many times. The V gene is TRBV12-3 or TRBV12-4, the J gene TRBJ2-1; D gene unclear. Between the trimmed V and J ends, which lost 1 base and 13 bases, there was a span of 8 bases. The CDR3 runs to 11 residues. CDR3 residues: CASSLGLGQFF. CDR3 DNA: TGTGCCAGCAGTTTAGGGCTCGGCCAGTTCTTC.

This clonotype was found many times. CDR3 sequence: CASSQIGGLAAGFTDTQYF. The CDR3 DNA is TGTGCCAGCAGCCAGATTGGGGGACTAGCCGCAGGGTTCACAGATACGCAGTATTTT. The chain links TRBV4-2 to TRBJ2-3, with TRBD2 matching over 9 bases. Looked up from germline, CDR1 is LGHNA and CDR2 is YNFKEQ. Germline trimming cut 3 bases from V and 2 bases from J; bases unmatched to any gene: 15. The CDR3 has 19 residues.

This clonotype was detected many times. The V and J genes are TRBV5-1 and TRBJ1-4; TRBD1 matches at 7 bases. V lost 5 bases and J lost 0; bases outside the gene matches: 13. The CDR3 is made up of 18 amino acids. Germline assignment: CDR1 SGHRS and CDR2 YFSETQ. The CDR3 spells CASSRQGGVMATNEKLFF. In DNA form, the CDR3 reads TGCGCCAGCAGTCGCCAGGGGGGAGTTATGGCAACTAATGAAAAACTGTTTTTT.

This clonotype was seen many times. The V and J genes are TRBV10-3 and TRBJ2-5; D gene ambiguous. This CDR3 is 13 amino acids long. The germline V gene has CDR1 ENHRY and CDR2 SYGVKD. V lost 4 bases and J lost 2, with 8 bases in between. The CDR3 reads CAISAPPQETQYF. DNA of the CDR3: TGTGCCATCAGTGCGCCACCTCAAGAGACCCAGTACTTC.